What follows are 21 T cell receptor beta chains derived from one specimen sequenced in a study of blood T cell repertoires in COVID-19. Profiled with immunoSEQ multiplex PCR; TCRdb holds only in-frame clones, not every one. The sample has under 150,000 clones, over 75% seen once. Input material: PBMCs or T cells enriched from blood (not recorded which). The receptors were gathered from a man in his forties or fifties in a cohort exposed to, infected with or recovered from COVID-19 (not recorded which).

This chain links TRBV14 with TRBJ2-7; 15 bases line up with TRBD2. The germline gives CDR1 SGHDN, CDR2 FVKESK. This CDR3 comprises 19 residues. After removal of 3 bases from V and 0 bases from J, the junction contained 9 bases not matched to a gene. The chain's CDR3 is CASSQHGGTSGRSSYEQYF. In DNA, the CDR3 is TGTGCCAGCAGCCAGCACGGCGGGACTAGCGGGAGGAGCTCCTACGAGCAGTACTTC. The full variable domain, in which reference TRBV14 and TRBJ2-7 provide the parts outside the CDR3, is EAGVTQFPSHSVIEKGQTVTLRCDPISGHDNLYWYRRVMGKEIKFLLHFVKESKQDESGMPNNRFLAERTGGTYSTLKVQPAELEDSGVYFCASSQHGGTSGRSSYEQYFGPGTRLTVT.

This clone was picked up a small number of times. This chain links TRBV4-3 with TRBJ2-3, with TRBD2 identical over 7 bases. The CDR3 sequence is 15 residues long. Germline assignment: CDR1 LGHNA and CDR2 YSLEER. After removal of 3 bases from V and 0 bases from J, the junction contained 3 bases not matched to a gene. The DNA of the CDR3 is TGCGCCAGCAGCCACGGGGGGATTAGCACAGATACGCAGTATTTT. This encodes CASSHGGISTDTQYF.

V gene TRBV5-1 combines with J gene TRBJ2-2; 11 bases line up with TRBD1. This CDR3 is 14 amino acids long. The trim removed 4 bases at V and 9 bases at J, leaving 5 bases unmatched. Germline V CDR1 and CDR2: SGHRS, YFSETQ. CDR3 region: CASSPGQGDRELFF. The CDR3, as DNA: TGCGCCAGCAGCCCGGGACAGGGGGACCGGGAGCTGTTTTTT.

The V gene is TRBV3-1 (or the pseudogene TRBV3-2), the J gene TRBJ1-5; D uncertain. The CDR3 runs to 14 residues. CDR1 LGHDT and CDR2 YNNKEL come from the germline V gene (reference sequence). V lost 1 base and J 1 base, leaving 5 bases between the germline ends. CDR3: CASSQAVSNQPQHF. The CDR3 coding sequence is TGTGCCAGCAGCCAAGCTGTAAGCAATCAGCCCCAGCATTTT.

The chain carries TRBV20-1 and TRBJ2-7; D is ambiguous. CDR1 is DFQATT and CDR2 is SNEGSKA in the germline V gene (reference sequence). Trimming shortened V by 0 bases and J by 5 bases, and 5 bases separated the two germline ends. CDR3 size: 11 residues. CDR3: CSARDGDEQYF. DNA for the CDR3: TGCAGTGCTAGAGACGGTGACGAGCAGTACTTC.

The chain recombines TRBV11-2 with TRBJ2-7; D call uncertain. The CDR3 consists of 12 residues. Germline V CDR1 and CDR2: SGHAT, FQNNGV. Trimming shortened V by 5 bases and J by 3 bases, and 8 bases separated the two germline ends. CDR3: CASSLGSYEQYF. DNA of the CDR3: TGTGCCAGCAGCCTCGGTAGCTACGAGCAGTACTTC.

This chain connects TRBV7-6 to TRBJ1-2; maybe TRBD1 (6 bases). The CDR3 runs to 15 residues. Trimming cost V 4 bases and J 2 bases, with 14 bases left between them. CDR1 SGHVS and CDR2 FNYEAQ come from the germline V gene. The CDR3 loop reads CASSSTGGANYGYTF. For the CDR3, the DNA is TGTGCCAGCAGCTCAACTGGGGGCGCCAACTATGGCTACACCTTC.

The rearrangement uses TRBV27 and TRBJ2-3, with 13 bases identical to TRBD2. The trim removed 4 bases at V and 6 bases at J, leaving 16 bases unmatched. In germline, CDR1 is MNHEY, CDR2 SMNVEV (reference sequence). This CDR3 has 19 amino acids. In nucleotides, the CDR3 is TGTGCCAGCAGTTGGGGGGGAACCACTAGCGGGAGGGCCTCGGATACGCAGTATTTT. Translation gives CASSWGGTTSGRASDTQYF.

The rearrangement uses TRBV3-1 (or the pseudogene TRBV3-2) and TRBJ1-2; 9 positions match TRBD1. V trimming: 3 bases; J trimming: 6 bases; junction bases outside the gene matches: 5. This CDR3 spans 14 amino acids. Germline lookup yields CDR1 LGHDT and CDR2 YNNKEL (reference sequence). CDR3 nucleotides: TGTGCCAGCAGCCACCGGACAGGGGAGGATGGCTACACCTTC. This encodes CASSHRTGEDGYTF.

V is TRBV5-1 and J is TRBJ2-5, with 8 nucleotides matching TRBD1. The V segment lost 4 bases and the J segment 7 bases; nucleotides outside the gene matches: 6. The CDR3 covers 13 residues. The germline V gene encodes CDR1 SGHRS and CDR2 YFSETQ. CDR3 protein: CASSADRGGTQYF. The CDR3 DNA sequence: TGCGCCAGCAGCGCCGACAGGGGAGGGACCCAGTACTTC. Combining the CDR3 with reference TRBV5-1 and TRBJ2-5 gives the whole variable domain KAGVTQTPRYLIKTRGQQVTLSCSPISGHRSVSWYQQTPGQGLQFLFEYFSETQRNKGNFPGRFSGRQFSNSRSEMNVSTLELGDSALYLCASSADRGGTQYFGPGTRLLVL.

The CDR3 is CASSNAQGVF. DNA of the CDR3: TGTGCCAGCAGCAACGCCCAGGGCGTATTC. The chain couples TRBV21-1 to TRBJ2-7; the D call TRBD1 from the table was never checked on the DNA. TRBV21-1 is marked as a pseudogene. This CDR3 region has 10 residues.

V is TRBV6-5 and J is TRBJ1-1, with 7 bases identical to TRBD1. Germline V CDR1 and CDR2: MNHEY, SVGAGI. CDR3 length: 14 amino acids. With 6 bases clipped from V and 6 bases from J, the junction kept 10 bases outside the gene matches. The CDR3 DNA follows: TGTGCCAGCAGCCGACAGGGCGGGGAGCCTGAAGCTTTCTTT. This gives the protein CASSRQGGEPEAFF.

This chain connects TRBV3-1 (or the pseudogene TRBV3-2) to TRBJ1-5; no firm D call. The CDR3 is 13 residues long. Germline V gene sequence: CDR1 LGHDT, CDR2 YNNKEL (reference sequence). The V end lost 2 bases, the J end lost 5 bases, and 7 bases lay between the germline ends. The CDR3 spells CASSQNRDQPQHF. Written as DNA, the CDR3 is TGTGCCAGCAGCCAAAATCGGGATCAGCCCCAGCATTTT.

This clone showed up just once. J is TRBJ1-1 and V is TRBV19, with 9 bases matching TRBD1. V dropped 5 bases and J dropped 11; count of bases not matched to a gene: 15. The CDR3 length is 15 residues. Germline CDR1 and CDR2: LNHDA and SQIVND (reference sequence). The CDR3 nucleotides are TGTGCCAGTAGTTCCGCCGGGACAGGGTTGGTGGGTGCTTTCTTT. Its protein is CASSSAGTGLVGAFF.

This chain uses TRBV11-2 with TRBJ2-5, with TRBD1 matching 8 bases. The trim removed 1 base at V and 7 bases at J, leaving 8 bases unmatched. The CDR3 has 15 amino acids. CDR1 and CDR2 (germline): SGHAT, FQNNGV. CDR3 sequence reads: CASSLVSQGEGTQYF. The DNA for the CDR3 is TGTGCCAGCAGCTTAGTGTCACAGGGGGAAGGGACCCAGTACTTC.

The table lists this clone with a count of one. V usage is TRBV29-1 and J usage is TRBJ2-1; D gene ambiguous. This CDR3 has 15 amino acids. CDR1 and CDR2 from the germline V gene are SQVTM and ANQGSEA. V gave up 0 bases and J gave up 0 bases, with 9 bases separating them. CDR3 DNA: TGCAGCGTTGAAGACTCGCAGGACTCCTACAATGAGCAGTTCTTC. This sequence encodes CSVEDSQDSYNEQFF.

The rearrangement links TRBV30 to TRBJ2-2, with 14 bases fitting TRBD2. J gave up 1 base and V 7 bases, and 8 bases lay outside the gene matches. The germline gives CDR1 GTSNPN, CDR2 SVGIG (reference sequence). There are 17 residues in the CDR3. The DNA for the CDR3 is TGTGCCTATATCGGACTAGCGGGAGGAGGGAACACCGGGGAGCTGTTTTTT. Its translation is CAYIGLAGGGNTGELFF.

The chain carries TRBV28 and TRBJ1-3; TRBD1 might be the D (5 bases). The CDR3 has 16 residues. Germline V gene sequence: CDR1 MDHEN, CDR2 SYDVKM. V lost 5 bases, J lost 3 bases, and 17 bases lay in between. This CDR3 reads CASSRPLGEGGNTIYF. For the CDR3, the DNA is TGTGCCAGCAGTCGACCCCTGGGGGAGGGTGGAAACACCATATATTTT. The whole variable domain, remainder taken from reference TRBV28 and TRBJ1-3, is DVKVTQSSRYLVKRTGEKVFLECVQDMDHENMFWYRQDPGLGLRLIYFSYDVKMKEKGDIPEGYSVSREKKERFSLILESASTNQTSMYLCASSRPLGEGGNTIYFGEGSWLTVV.

The V call is TRBV9, the J call TRBJ2-1; 7 nucleotides align to TRBD1. Per the germline V gene, CDR1 is SGDLS and CDR2 is YYNGEE. Trimming at V came to 4 bases and at J to 1 base, leaving 5 bases not matched to a gene. The CDR3 has 15 residues. The CDR3 here is CASSQGESSYNEQFF. In DNA form, the CDR3 reads TGTGCCAGCAGCCAGGGGGAATCATCCTACAATGAGCAGTTCTTC.

This clone was seen a few times. The chain is built from TRBV6-5 and TRBJ1-6; 9 bases fit TRBD1. CDR3 length equals 15 residues. V gave up 6 bases and J gave up 6 bases; unmatched junction bases: 6. CDR1 and CDR2 from the germline V gene are MNHEY and SVGAGI. DNA of the CDR3: TGTGCCAGCAGATACGGACAGGGGTTTAATTCACCCCTCCACTTT. Its translation is CASRYGQGFNSPLHF.

The chain couples TRBV2 to TRBJ2-1; TRBD1 aligns across 9 bases. Germline V gene lookup returns CDR1 SNHLY and CDR2 FYNNEI. This CDR3 spans 15 amino acids. V was pared by 5 bases and J by 3 bases, with 5 bases of the junction left unmatched. The CDR3 protein is CASSHPGQGYNEQFF. The CDR3 DNA reads TGTGCCAGCAGTCACCCGGGACAGGGCTACAATGAGCAGTTCTTC.